This is a list of T cell receptor beta chains from one sample in a study of regulatory T cells in long-lasting Graves disease. TCRdb recomputed calls from the multiplex PCR reads with MiXCR, one row per CDR3 protein. The repertoire includes around 250,000 distinct CDR3 sequences, over 20% of them detected once, and approximately 15% sits in the top ten. Sequencing used peripheral blood mononuclear cells (PBMCs), obtained at new diagnosis, from a patient treated with antithyroid drugs. The receptors originated from a female donor with Graves disease. The CDR3 runs from the conserved cysteine through the conserved F or W. The D gene is left open where the match is weak. Only some rows state a clone size, as once, few, many or a class for expanded clones.

D: .
J: TRBJ1-1
size: .
V: TRBV2
DNA: TGTGCCAGCAATGTCGTAGGGGGGGGAACTGAAGCTTTCTTT
CDR3: CASNVVGGGTEAFF

D: .
J: TRBJ2-3
size: .
V: TRBV19
DNA: TGTGCCAGTAGTCGAGGACTCGCAGATACGCAGTATTTT
CDR3: CASSRGLADTQYF

D: .
J: TRBJ2-3
size: .
V: TRBV20-1
DNA: TGCAGTGCTAGGGTGGGGGCAGGGGAAAATACGCAGTATTTT
CDR3: CSARVGAGENTQYF

D: .
J: TRBJ2-3
size: many
V: TRBV6-1
DNA: TGTGCCAGCAGTGCCTGGGGGGGCGGGGTCACAGATACGCAGTATTTT
CDR3: CASSAWGGGVTDTQYF

D: TRBD2
J: TRBJ2-3
size: many
V: TRBV5-1
DNA: TGCGCCAGCAGCTTATCATCGGGGGGAGATACGCAGTATTTT
CDR3: CASSLSSGGDTQYF

D: .
J: TRBJ1-2
size: many
V: TRBV28
DNA: TGTGCCAGCAGTTTACGCTCCTATGGCTACACCTTC
CDR3: CASSLRSYGYTF

D: TRBD1
J: TRBJ2-1
size: .
V: TRBV5-1
DNA: TGCGCCAGCAGCTTGGGGGGACAGGCATACAATGAGCAGTTCTTC
CDR3: CASSLGGQAYNEQFF

D: .
J: TRBJ2-5
size: many
V: TRBV7-2
DNA: TGTGCCAGCGGGGGGGCGTACCAAGAGACCCAGTACTTC
CDR3: CASGGAYQETQYF

D: TRBD1
J: TRBJ1-2
size: many
V: TRBV3-1
DNA: TGTGCCAGCAACCGAGGGGACAGGGAATTTAATGGCTACACCTTC
CDR3: CASNRGDREFNGYTF

D: .
J: TRBJ1-1
size: many
V: TRBV18
DNA: TGTGCCAGCTCACCAACCTCCTTAAACACTGAAGCTTTCTTT
CDR3: CASSPTSLNTEAFF

D: .
J: TRBJ1-1
size: .
V: TRBV20-1
DNA: TGCAGTGCTAGGGCAGGGGCGGGCACTGAAGCTTTCTTT
CDR3: CSARAGAGTEAFF

D: .
J: TRBJ2-7
size: few
V: TRBV10-3
DNA: TGTGCCATCAGTGATACCCAGGGGCACAGCGAGCAGTACTTC
CDR3: CAISDTQGHSEQYF

D: .
J: TRBJ2-5
size: many
V: TRBV24-1
DNA: TGTGCCACCAGTGATTTGGTGGGAGTTAGCTACTTC
CDR3: CATSDLVGVSYF

D: .
J: TRBJ1-1
size: .
V: TRBV20-1
DNA: TGCAGTGCTAGAGACTTGGTAGCTTTCTTT
CDR3: CSARDLVAFF

D: .
J: TRBJ1-5
size: .
V: TRBV5-8
DNA: TGTGCCAGCAGCTGGGTACAAGTCACATATGATCAGCCCCAGCATTTT
CDR3: CASSWVQVTYDQPQHF

D: .
J: TRBJ1-4
size: .
V: TRBV19
DNA: TGTGCCAGTAGTCGAGGCGGAGCAACTAATGAAAAACTGTTTTTT
CDR3: CASSRGGATNEKLFF

D: TRBD1
J: TRBJ2-1
size: .
V: TRBV11-2
DNA: TGCGCCAGCAGCCATGGACAGGGTATAAGCTATGAGCAGTTCTTC
CDR3: CASSHGQGISYEQFF

D: .
J: TRBJ1-1
size: many
V: TRBV5-1
DNA: TGCGCCAGCAGCAATGGGGGCCTGAACACTGAAGCTTTCTTT
CDR3: CASSNGGLNTEAFF